One sample yielded the 2 T cell receptor beta chains listed below, sequenced in a study of blood T cell repertoires in COVID-19. Clones were read by immunoSEQ multiplex PCR, and TCRdb kept only the in-frame ones, dropping some. The data show 250,000 to 350,000 clones, 89% seen once. Sequencing was done on a sample of PBMCs or T cells enriched from blood (not recorded which). The receptor set was obtained from a woman in her forties or fifties who had been exposed to COVID-19.

Here the CDR3 reads CASSMTGPTQETQYF. The CDR3 nucleotides read TGCGCCAGCAGCATGACAGGACCAACCCAAGAGACCCAGTACTTC. The chain couples TRBV5-1 to TRBJ2-5; maybe TRBD1 (6 bases). This CDR3 spans 15 amino acids. V was shortened by 4 bases and J by 1 base, with 14 bases between the two germline ends. Per the germline V gene, CDR1 is SGHRS and CDR2 is YFSETQ.

CDR3 sequence: CASSDYDRGRVEKLFF. The DNA of the CDR3 is TGTGCCAGCAGTGACTACGACAGGGGGCGGGTTGAAAAACTGTTTTTT. This rearrangement joins TRBV28 to TRBJ1-4; TRBD1 aligns across 10 bases. CDR3 length equals 16 residues. Germline loops: CDR1 MDHEN, CDR2 SYDVKM. V was clipped by 5 bases and J by 7 bases; unmatched bases: 10.